This passage covers 8 T cell receptor beta chains from one sample sequenced in a study of cytomegalovirus exposure and HLA in healthy donors. Amplification used 60 Vbeta primers and 13 Jbeta primers. Repertoires were generated with immunoSEQ multiplex PCR, while TCRdb's copy carries only in-frame clones and drops some. This sample has approximately 100,000 clones, with around 84% found just once. The sample was PBMCs. The receptors shown here come from a man in his forties in good health and CMV-seropositive.

The CDR3: CASSSDPGETETQYF. CDR3 nucleotide sequence: TGTGCCAGCAGCTCCGACCCGGGAGAGACAGAGACCCAGTACTTC. The chain employs TRBV11-2 and TRBJ2-5; D might be TRBD2 (6 bases). The germline V gene has CDR1 SGHAT and CDR2 FQNNGV. The CDR3 is 15 amino acids. Trimming removed 4 bases from V and 4 bases from J, with 16 bases in between.

The rearrangement joins TRBV6-1 to TRBJ1-4; the match to TRBD1 covers 7 bases. Trimming cost V 6 bases and J 7 bases; bases outside gene matches: 11. The germline gives CDR1 MNHNS, CDR2 SASEGT. The CDR3 runs 15 residues. This chain's CDR3 is CASRQAGGSGEKLFF. CDR3 bases: TGTGCCAGCAGGCAAGCAGGGGGGTCCGGTGAAAAACTGTTTTTT.

In DNA, the CDR3 is TGTGCCAGCAGTCCGCTCCAGAACTATGGCTACACCTTC. Translating it yields CASSPLQNYGYTF. The chain has TRBV5-4 and TRBJ1-2; D uncertain. The CDR3 runs to 13 residues. V dropped 5 bases and J dropped 2 bases, with 10 bases sitting between them. Germline CDR1 and CDR2: SGHNT and YYREEE (reference sequence).

The V gene is TRBV5-6, the J gene TRBJ1-1, with D possibly matching TRBD1 (6 bases). Deletions cut 0 bases from V and 0 bases from J, with 9 bases between. Germline V CDR1 and CDR2: SGHDT, YYEEEE. The CDR3 loop spans 15 amino acids. The CDR3 spells CASSLATGLNTEAFF. CDR3 in DNA: TGTGCCAGCAGCTTGGCCACAGGGTTGAACACTGAAGCTTTCTTT.

In this sample, this clone turned up once. V and J are TRBV11-2 and TRBJ1-6; maybe TRBD1 (5 bases). V gave up 1 base and J gave up 11 bases, with 12 bases separating them. Germline V lookup: CDR1 SGHAT, CDR2 FQNNGV. The CDR3 loop spans 14 amino acids. This chain's CDR3 is CASSLGGAAAPLHF. In DNA form, the CDR3 reads TGTGCCAGCAGCTTAGGCGGGGCTGCGGCACCCCTCCACTTT.

The chain combines TRBV19 with TRBJ2-4; maybe TRBD2 (6 bases). The CDR3 extends over 13 amino acids. The germline CDR1 and CDR2 sequences are LNHDA and SQIVND (reference sequence). Between the trimmed V and J ends, which lost 5 bases and 6 bases, there was a span of 11 bases. The CDR3 DNA is TGTGCCAGTAGTGTCCGGGAGTTAAACATTCAGTACTTC. Translated, it gives CASSVRELNIQYF.

This clone was observed a handful of times. The chain combines TRBV2 with TRBJ1-1; D is unresolved. Germline V gives CDR1 SNHLY, CDR2 FYNNEI. The CDR3 has 13 amino acids. The germline V and J ends were trimmed by 7 bases and 0 bases, with 9 bases remaining between them. The chain's CDR3 is CASIRVMNTEAFF. CDR3 DNA: TGTGCCAGCATTCGGGTTATGAACACTGAAGCTTTCTTT.

V is TRBV15 and J is TRBJ2-5; the D gene is possibly TRBD1 (6 bases). The CDR3 has 14 amino acids. Trimming removed 1 base at V and 5 bases at J, with 11 bases between. Germline V lookup: CDR1 LNHNV, CDR2 YYDKDF (reference sequence). DNA for the CDR3: TGTGCCACCAGCAGAGTGGGGGCCGGGGAGACCCAGTACTTC. Amino acid sequence: CATSRVGAGETQYF.